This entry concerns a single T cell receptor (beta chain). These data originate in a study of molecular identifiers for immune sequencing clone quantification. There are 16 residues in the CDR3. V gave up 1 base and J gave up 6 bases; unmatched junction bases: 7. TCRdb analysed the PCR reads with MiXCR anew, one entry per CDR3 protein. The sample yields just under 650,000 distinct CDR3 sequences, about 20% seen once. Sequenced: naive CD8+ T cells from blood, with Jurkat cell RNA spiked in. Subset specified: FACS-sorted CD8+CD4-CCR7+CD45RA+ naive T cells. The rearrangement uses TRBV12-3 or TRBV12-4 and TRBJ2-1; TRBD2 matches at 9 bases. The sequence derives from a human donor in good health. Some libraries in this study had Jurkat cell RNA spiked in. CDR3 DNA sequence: TGTGCCAGCAGTTTAGGCGGCGGGAGGGCCTCCAATGAGCAGTTCTTC. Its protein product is CASSLGGGRASNEQFF.